These 15 T cell receptor beta chains originate from one sample sequenced in a study of beta chain features in type 1 diabetes. Every isolated RNA sample was fully reverse transcribed, so sequencing captured expressed TCRB transcripts. Only in-frame clones appear in the TCRdb table, and some are missing; sequencing was by immunoSEQ multiplex PCR. The table includes 120,000 or so clones, 16% detected once. Study-wide points: Shorter TCRB CDR3s, moderately but significantly so, were found in Type 1 diabetes patients in all four CD4+ subsets.

The antigens these receptors bind are not known. Specimen: central memory CD4+ T cells from blood. These receptors were collected from a man younger than 40 with type 1 diabetes.

The rearrangement joins TRBV9 to TRBJ1-5, with a tentative D call TRBD1 (6 bases). The V and J ends lost 0 bases and 4 bases respectively, with 8 bases between them. The CDR3 length is 14 residues. Germline V gene lookup returns CDR1 SGDLS and CDR2 YYNGEE. CDR3 DNA: TGTGCCAGCAGCGTAGCAGGGACAAATCAGCCCCAGCATTTT. This sequence encodes CASSVAGTNQPQHF.

V usage is TRBV4-1 and J usage is TRBJ1-2; D is undetermined. The CDR3 sequence is 17 residues long. V shed 4 bases and J shed 3 bases, with 21 bases lying between them. CDR1 is MGHRA, CDR2 YSYEKL, per germline. CDR3 nucleotide sequence: TGCGCCAGCAGCCTAGGGAATGATCGAGCAGGTGACTATGGCTACACCTTC. As protein: CASSLGNDRAGDYGYTF.

This chain joins TRBV18 and TRBJ2-3; D gene ambiguous. The CDR3 runs 16 residues. V shed 3 bases and J shed 1 base, with 14 bases lying between them. Germline V gene data show CDR1 as KGHSH and CDR2 as LQKENI. The CDR3 sequence: CASSPARRMGTDTQYF. The CDR3 nucleotides are TGTGCCAGCTCACCCGCCAGGAGAATGGGCACAGATACGCAGTATTTT.

This clone turned up a few times. Germline is not matched at one junction end, which may reflect a read error. The rearrangement joins TRBV7-8 to TRBJ2-7; TRBD1 might be the D (5 bases). This CDR3 contains 15 residues. Germline CDR1 is SGHVS and CDR2 is FQNEAQ. CDR3 bases: TGTGCCAGCAGCTTCGTGGTGACAGTCTCCAACGAGCAGTACTTC. It is translated as CASSFVVTVSNEQYF.

The table lists this clone with a few counts. The chain carries TRBV4-3 and TRBJ1-1; no definite D call. V was cut by 2 bases and J by 3 bases, with 7 bases left in between. CDR3 length equals 13 residues. Looked up from germline, CDR1 is LGHNA and CDR2 is YSLEER. The CDR3 coding sequence is TGCGCCAGCAGCCAATCGGCTGACACTGAAGCTTTCTTT. This codes for CASSQSADTEAFF.

This clone occurred a few times. V is TRBV28 and J is TRBJ1-6; D not certain. Germline CDR1 is MDHEN and CDR2 is SYDVKM. The CDR3 contains 14 residues. V was clipped by 2 bases and J by 8 bases, with 10 bases between them. The CDR3 DNA sequence: TGTGCCAGCAGTTTAAAATATAAGGATTCACCCCTCCACTTT. It translates to CASSLKYKDSPLHF.

This clone was seen a few times. The chain couples TRBV6-1 to TRBJ2-3; TRBD1 is a possible D gene (5 bases). V lost 2 bases to trimming and J lost 5 bases, with 8 bases between them. Per germline, CDR1 MNHNS and CDR2 SASEGT. The CDR3 runs to 13 residues. This CDR3 is CASSEQGRDTQYF. DNA for the CDR3: TGTGCCAGCAGTGAACAGGGAAGAGATACGCAGTATTTT.

The genes are TRBV7-2 and TRBJ2-1, with D perhaps assigned TRBD1 or TRBD2 (7 bases each). V shed 3 bases and J shed 9 bases, with 15 bases lying between them. The CDR3 is made up of 14 amino acids. In germline, CDR1 is SGHTA, CDR2 FQGNSA. The CDR3 here is CASSLQGGPGEQFF. The CDR3 DNA sequence: TGTGCCAGCAGCTTGCAGGGGGGGCCGGGTGAGCAGTTCTTC. The entire variable domain, with the rest obtained from reference TRBV7-2 and TRBJ2-1, is as follows: GAGVSQSPSNKVTEKGKDVELRCDPISGHTALYWYRQSLGQGLEFLIYFQGNSAPDKSGLPSDRFSAERTGGSVSTLTIQRTQQEDSAVYLCASSLQGGPGEQFFGPGTRLTVL.

This clone has a handful of counts. The chain couples TRBV29-1 to TRBJ1-2, with D perhaps TRBD1 (6 bases). V lost 7 bases and J lost 2, with 14 bases in between. CDR1 and CDR2 from the germline V gene are SQVTM and ANQGSEA. The CDR3 sequence is 13 residues long. In DNA form, the CDR3 reads TGCAGCGCTACAGGGACTTCAAACTATGGCTACACCTTC. Protein sequence: CSATGTSNYGYTF.

This clone occurred a few times. The chain uses TRBV29-1 and TRBJ1-1; D uncertain. CDR1 is SQVTM, CDR2 ANQGSEA, per germline. The V gene lost 1 base and the J gene lost 1 base, with 7 bases spanning the gap. There are 13 residues in the CDR3. CDR3 bases: TGCAGCGTTGAAGCGCCCGAGAACACTGAAGCTTTCTTT. This translates into CSVEAPENTEAFF.

This clone has more than one count but fewer than ten. The V and J genes are TRBV9 and TRBJ2-3, with D unresolved. Germline loops: CDR1 SGDLS, CDR2 YYNGEE. The germline V and J ends were trimmed by 0 bases and 6 bases, with 5 bases remaining between them. The CDR3 totals 12 residues. The DNA of the CDR3 is TGTGCCAGCAGCGTAGTTTCGGATACGCAGTATTTT. Its translation: CASSVVSDTQYF.

This clone was detected a few times. The chain uses TRBV5-4 and TRBJ2-3; D is uncertain. The CDR3 consists of 13 residues. V lost 2 bases, J lost 1 base, and 5 bases lay in between. Looked up from germline, CDR1 is SGHNT and CDR2 is YYREEE (reference sequence). The CDR3, as DNA: TGTGCCAGCAGCTTAAGAGGCACAGATACGCAGTATTTT. Translated: CASSLRGTDTQYF.

In the case of this clone: Other DNA variants within this sample encode the same CDR3. This chain connects TRBV18 to TRBJ2-5, with D unresolved. Deletions cut 3 bases from V and 1 base from J, with 6 bases between. This CDR3 region has 13 residues. Germline lookup yields CDR1 KGHSH and CDR2 LQKENI. In DNA, the CDR3 is TGTGCCAGCTCACCTGGCCCCCAAGAGACCCAGTACTTC. This gives the protein CASSPGPQETQYF.

This clone occurred a few times. The genes are TRBV7-2 and TRBJ2-3, with TRBD1 identical over 8 bases. Germline V gene lookup returns CDR1 SGHTA and CDR2 FQGNSA. The CDR3 extends over 15 amino acids. With 3 bases clipped from V and 0 bases from J, the junction kept 2 bases outside the gene matches. Here the CDR3 reads CASSLTGDSTDTQYF. CDR3 sequence (DNA): TGTGCCAGCAGCTTGACAGGGGATAGCACAGATACGCAGTATTTT.

In the case of this clone: The junction departs from the called germline gene at one end, perhaps through a read error. This specimen includes other DNA sequences encoding the same CDR3. The chain uses TRBV7-7 and TRBJ2-3, with D possibly being TRBD1 (6 bases). The germline V gene has CDR1 SSHAT and CDR2 FNYEAQ (reference sequence). The CDR3 consists of 13 residues. CDR3: CASSPTGTDTQYF. The CDR3 region has the DNA TGTGCTAGCAGCCCTACAGGGACAGATACGCAGTATTTT.